These 32 T cell receptor beta chains share one sample of origin, sequenced in a study of cytomegalovirus exposure and HLA in healthy donors. PCR involved 60 Vbeta and 13 Jbeta primers. The assay was immunoSEQ multiplex PCR, and TCRdb's table has in-frame clones only and misses some. The sample lists fewer than 200,000 clones, around 68% occurring once. Sequencing used PBMCs. Receptor source: a man aged 50 or older in good health and CMV-seronegative.

J is TRBJ2-1 and V is TRBV7-9; 8 nucleotides agree with TRBD2. Germline V CDR1 and CDR2: SEHNR, FQNEAQ (reference sequence). CDR3 length: 16 residues. V was clipped by 0 bases and J by 5 bases; unmatched bases: 6. In DNA form, the CDR3 reads TGTGCCAGCAGCTTAGCCTTACAGCGGGGGAACAATGAGCAGTTCTTC. Translated: CASSLALQRGNNEQFF.

The genes are TRBV18 and TRBJ2-7; 11 positions match TRBD1. There are 15 residues in the CDR3. Germline V gives CDR1 KGHSH, CDR2 LQKENI. The V segment lost 1 base and the J segment 3 bases; nucleotides outside the gene matches: 2. In nucleotides, the CDR3 is TGTGCCAGCTCACCACTTGGGACAGGGGGCTACGAGCAGTACTTC. Amino acid sequence: CASSPLGTGGYEQYF.

The chain joins TRBV4-1 to TRBJ2-7, with 9 bases aligning to TRBD1. Germline CDR1 reads MGHRA; CDR2 reads YSYEKL. This CDR3 spans 16 amino acids. J lost 2 bases, V lost 3 bases, and 8 bases had no gene match. CDR3 protein: CASSQSPGQGAYEQYF. Here the CDR3 DNA reads TGCGCCAGCAGCCAGTCACCGGGACAGGGTGCCTACGAGCAGTACTTC.

The chain joins TRBV16 to TRBJ1-5; tentative D call: TRBD1 (5 bases). The CDR3 loop spans 13 amino acids. CDR1 is KGHSY, CDR2 FQNENV, per germline. Deletions cut 4 bases from V and 5 bases from J, with 9 bases between. CDR3 nucleotide sequence: TGTGCCAGCAGCCGGACACGCGATCAGCCCCAGCATTTT. Protein sequence: CASSRTRDQPQHF.

V and J are TRBV5-1 and TRBJ2-7; D is perhaps TRBD1 (5 bases). Trimming took off 2 bases at V and 7 bases at J, with 13 bases between the two ends. Germline V gives CDR1 SGHRS, CDR2 YFSETQ. The CDR3 covers 13 residues. The CDR3 protein is CASSLGAAVEQYF. DNA of the CDR3: TGCGCCAGCAGCTTAGGGGCCGCCGTGGAGCAGTACTTC.

The V and J genes are TRBV5-1 and TRBJ2-7, with 7 bases aligning to TRBD2. This CDR3 is 15 amino acids long. The germline gives CDR1 SGHRS, CDR2 YFSETQ. V lost 4 bases, J lost 0 bases, and 7 bases stayed unmatched. CDR3 coding DNA: TGCGCCAGCAGCGCGGGACTATTAAGCTCCTACGAGCAGTACTTC. This codes for CASSAGLLSSYEQYF.

This chain joins TRBV5-1 and TRBJ1-1; a possible D gene is TRBD1 (6 bases). The CDR3 runs to 14 residues. Germline values: CDR1 SGHRS, CDR2 YFSETQ. V lost 2 bases to trimming and J lost 1 base, with 9 bases between them. CDR3 loop: CASSLAGQNTEAFF. The CDR3 nucleotides are TGCGCCAGCAGCTTAGCGGGACAGAACACTGAAGCTTTCTTT.

The rearrangement uses TRBV4-2 and TRBJ2-5, with TRBD2 identical over 11 bases. Germline-derived CDR1 and CDR2 are LGHNA and YNFKEQ. There are 16 residues in the CDR3. With 0 bases clipped from V and 4 bases from J, the junction kept 4 bases outside the gene matches. CDR3 sequence reads: CASSQDYTSGGETQYF. The CDR3 region has the DNA TGTGCCAGCAGCCAAGATTACACTAGCGGGGGAGAGACCCAGTACTTC.

The chain combines TRBV28 with TRBJ2-4; 11 nucleotides align to TRBD1. Germline V gene sequence: CDR1 MDHEN, CDR2 SYDVKM. The CDR3 is 16 residues long. Unmatched junction bases numbered 11, after V lost 5 bases and J lost 8 bases. Written as DNA, the CDR3 is TGTGCCAGCAGTCCGTGGACAGGGGGCGACTTAGACATTCAGTACTTC. This translates into CASSPWTGGDLDIQYF.

V usage is TRBV5-1 and J usage is TRBJ1-2; 9 nucleotides match TRBD1. V shed 6 bases and J 8 bases; nucleotides not matched to a gene: 8. Per germline, CDR1 SGHRS and CDR2 YFSETQ. The CDR3 has 13 amino acids. The CDR3 here is CASTLQGAGGYTF. CDR3 sequence (DNA): TGCGCCAGCACCCTACAGGGGGCAGGAGGCTACACCTTC. The variable domain in full, completed from reference TRBV5-1 and TRBJ1-2, reads KAGVTQTPRYLIKTRGQQVTLSCSPISGHRSVSWYQQTPGQGLQFLFEYFSETQRNKGNFPGRFSGRQFSNSRSEMNVSTLELGDSALYLCASTLQGAGGYTFGSGTRLTVV.

This clone was seen a single time. The V call is TRBV6-1, the J call TRBJ1-1; weak D call: TRBD1 (6 bases). Deletions cut 2 bases from V and 10 bases from J, with 14 bases between. Germline CDR1 is MNHNS and CDR2 is SASEGT. The CDR3 extends over 13 amino acids. The CDR3 protein is CASSENGGLGAFF. The DNA of the CDR3 is TGTGCCAGCAGTGAAAACGGGGGGCTCGGAGCTTTCTTT.

The V and J genes are TRBV10-3 and TRBJ1-6, with D perhaps TRBD1 (5 bases). CDR1 is ENHRY, CDR2 SYGVKD, per germline. V lost 6 bases to trimming and J lost 10 bases, with 16 bases between them. The CDR3 spans 14 residues. CDR3 in DNA: TGTGCCATCAGCCCCGGGACTTCAGGATCACCCCTCCACTTT. Residues: CAISPGTSGSPLHF.

The chain couples TRBV18 to TRBJ1-1; D uncertain. This CDR3 is 15 amino acids long. Germline V gene data show CDR1 as KGHSH and CDR2 as LQKENI. V lost 3 bases to trimming and J lost 0 bases, with 11 bases between them. The CDR3 loop is CASSPGGRMNTEAFF. In DNA form, the CDR3 reads TGTGCCAGCTCACCTGGCGGGAGAATGAACACTGAAGCTTTCTTT.

The chain couples TRBV9 to TRBJ2-5; 8 positions agree with TRBD2. CDR1 is SGDLS, CDR2 YYNGEE, per germline. This CDR3 has 15 residues. Trimming cost V 0 bases and J 5 bases; bases outside gene matches: 6. The CDR3 loop reads CASSVAGGGRETQYF. As DNA, the CDR3 is TGTGCCAGCAGCGTAGCCGGGGGGGGCCGGGAGACCCAGTACTTC.

The rearrangement links TRBV28 to TRBJ1-6; TRBD1 is a possible D gene (5 bases). With 1 base removed from V and 0 bases from J, the gap between germline ends came to 13 bases. Germline V gene sequence: CDR1 MDHEN, CDR2 SYDVKM. The CDR3 length is 18 residues. CDR3 DNA sequence: TGTGCCAGCAGTTTATCCGGAGGGGCCTCCTCCTATAATTCACCCCTCCACTTT. Translating gives CASSLSGGASSYNSPLHF.

This chain connects TRBV11-1 to TRBJ2-1; TRBD2 matches 7 bases. J was trimmed by 2 bases and V by 1 base; bases with no gene match: 5. This CDR3 region has 16 residues. Germline loops: CDR1 SGHAT, CDR2 FQDESV (reference sequence). CDR3 protein: CASSLEVRGAYNEQFF. The DNA for the CDR3 is TGTGCCAGCAGCTTAGAGGTTCGGGGGGCCTACAATGAGCAGTTCTTC.

This clone has more than one count but fewer than ten. Other DNA sequences within the sample encode an identical CDR3. The chain couples TRBV10-1 to TRBJ1-1, with D perhaps matching TRBD1 (5 bases). The CDR3 loop spans 15 amino acids. The germline V and J ends were trimmed by 7 bases and 4 bases, with 19 bases remaining between them. The germline CDR1 and CDR2 sequences are WNHNN and SYGVQD (reference sequence). The CDR3 DNA follows: TGCGCCAGCACCAACCTCCCCCGGGGGGTCACTGAAGCTTTCTTT. This codes for CASTNLPRGVTEAFF.

The chain employs TRBV18 and TRBJ1-1, with TRBD1 matching over 11 bases. Germline V gene data show CDR1 as KGHSH and CDR2 as LQKENI. V lost 0 bases and J lost 5; bases outside the gene matches: 2. The CDR3 has 15 amino acids. CDR3 in amino acids: CASSPPGTGGTEAFF. DNA of the CDR3: TGTGCCAGCTCACCACCCGGGACAGGGGGTACTGAAGCTTTCTTT.

The CDR3 sequence is CASSVGIPEGNTIYF. In nucleotides, the CDR3 is TGTGCCAGCAGCGTAGGAATTCCGGAGGGTAACACCATATATTTT. The chain employs TRBV9 and TRBJ1-3; D not certain. CDR1 SGDLS and CDR2 YYNGEE come from the germline V gene. Trimming took off 0 bases at V and 7 bases at J, with 14 bases between the two ends. There are 15 residues in the CDR3.

The chain carries TRBV7-9 and TRBJ2-5; the match to TRBD1 covers 9 bases. CDR3 length: 14 residues. Germline CDR1 SEHNR, CDR2 FQNEAQ (reference sequence). V lost 3 bases and J lost 11; bases outside the gene matches: 10. The CDR3 protein is CASSLVQGAQGQYF. Here the CDR3 DNA reads TGTGCCAGCAGCTTGGTACAGGGGGCGCAAGGGCAGTACTTC.

This chain links TRBV19 with TRBJ2-7; no reliable D call. This CDR3 has 14 residues. Between the trimmed V and J ends, which lost 2 bases and 6 bases, there was a span of 14 bases. The germline V gene has CDR1 LNHDA and CDR2 SQIVND (reference sequence). CDR3 sequence reads: CASSIREKSGEQYF. The CDR3, as DNA: TGTGCCAGTAGTATACGTGAGAAGTCAGGCGAGCAGTACTTC.

The V call is TRBV7-3, the J call TRBJ2-2; maybe TRBD2 (6 bases). CDR1 is SGHTA, CDR2 FQGTGA, per germline. The V end was cut by 1 base, the J end by 2 bases, with 11 bases between. The CDR3 has 16 amino acids. The CDR3 sequence is CASSLNWRGNTGELFF. DNA of the CDR3: TGTGCCAGCAGCTTAAACTGGCGGGGAAACACCGGGGAGCTGTTTTTT.

This chain connects TRBV10-3 to TRBJ2-7; the match to TRBD2 covers 7 bases. The CDR3 length is 14 residues. Trimming cost V 4 bases and J 6 bases; bases outside gene matches: 9. Germline V gives CDR1 ENHRY, CDR2 SYGVKD. The CDR3 DNA reads as TGTGCCATCAGTGGGGGACTAACCCCAGTCGAGCAGTACTTC. Encoded protein: CAISGGLTPVEQYF.

The rearrangement joins TRBV27 to TRBJ1-5; D is perhaps TRBD1 (5 bases). Trimming pared 5 bases from V and 1 base from J, leaving 9 bases between. Per the germline V gene, CDR1 is MNHEY and CDR2 is SMNVEV (reference sequence). The CDR3 runs to 14 residues. The CDR3 reads CASSQGLSNQPQHF. The CDR3, as DNA: TGTGCCAGCAGTCAGGGACTAAGCAATCAGCCCCAGCATTTT.

Only a few counts were recorded for this clone. This chain uses TRBV28 with TRBJ1-2, with TRBD1 matching over 10 bases. This CDR3 has 18 residues. Looked up from germline, CDR1 is MDHEN and CDR2 is SYDVKM. V gave up 6 bases and J gave up 2 bases; unmatched junction bases: 15. The CDR3 protein is CASRHPLGTGVSNYGYTF. The CDR3 region has the DNA TGTGCCAGCAGACACCCCCTGGGGACAGGGGTTTCCAACTATGGCTACACCTTC.

The V call is TRBV5-6, the J call TRBJ1-4, with a weak D call TRBD1 (6 bases). CDR3 length equals 18 residues. Germline CDR1 and CDR2: SGHDT and YYEEEE. V gave up 4 bases and J gave up 0 bases, with 19 bases separating them. In nucleotides, the CDR3 is TGTGCCAGCAGCATGTACTGGGGGACATATACAACTAATGAAAAACTGTTTTTT. This sequence encodes CASSMYWGTYTTNEKLFF. The whole variable domain, filled in from reference TRBV5-6 and TRBJ1-4, reads DAGVTQSPTHLIKTRGQQVTLRCSPKSGHDTVSWYQQALGQGPQFIFQYYEEEERQRGNFPDRFSGHQFPNYSSELNVNALLLGDSALYLCASSMYWGTYTTNEKLFFGSGTQLSVL.

This clone was seen only a few times. The genes are TRBV7-9 and TRBJ1-2; D is undetermined. V was clipped by 1 base and J by 8 bases, with 11 bases between them. CDR3 size: 13 residues. The germline gives CDR1 SEHNR, CDR2 FQNEAQ (reference sequence). The CDR3: CASSLVTVNGYTF. The DNA of the CDR3 is TGTGCCAGCAGCTTAGTTACGGTAAACGGCTACACCTTC.

This clone was counted once. The gene calls are TRBV7-2 and TRBJ1-2; weak D call: TRBD1 (5 bases). The CDR3 extends over 13 amino acids. CDR1 is SGHTA, CDR2 FQGNSA, per germline. Trimming pared 1 base from V and 8 bases from J, leaving 11 bases between. The CDR3 sequence: CASSLETGYGYTF. The CDR3 nucleotides are TGTGCCAGCAGCTTAGAAACAGGCTACGGCTACACCTTC.

Only one count was recorded for this clone. The CDR3 loop reads CASSQDNDRAYEQYF. CDR3 sequence (DNA): TGCGCCAGCAGCCAAGATAACGACAGGGCCTACGAGCAGTACTTC. The chain carries TRBV4-3 and TRBJ2-7; 7 bases line up with TRBD1. V shed 0 bases and J 2 bases; nucleotides not matched to a gene: 4. There are 15 residues in the CDR3. Per the germline V gene, CDR1 is LGHNA and CDR2 is YSLEER.

This clone was observed a handful of times. The rearrangement links TRBV9 to TRBJ2-5; TRBD1 is a possible D gene (6 bases). The CDR3 has 16 residues. Trimming cost V 2 bases and J 5 bases, with 19 bases left between them. Germline V gives CDR1 SGDLS, CDR2 YYNGEE. The CDR3 here is CASSVGTLVGRETQYF. CDR3 in DNA: TGTGCCAGCAGCGTGGGGACACTAGTGGGTAGGGAGACCCAGTACTTC.

This clone was observed a few times. The gene calls are TRBV9 and TRBJ2-3; D unresolved. CDR3 length: 13 residues. Germline V lookup: CDR1 SGDLS, CDR2 YYNGEE. Trimming took off 2 bases at V and 4 bases at J, with 8 bases between the two ends. The CDR3 DNA reads as TGTGCCAGCAGCGTTTCTAACTCAGATACGCAGTATTTT. Translating gives CASSVSNSDTQYF.

This chain joins TRBV2 and TRBJ2-6, with TRBD1 matching 10 bases. Germline CDR1 reads SNHLY; CDR2 reads FYNNEI. This CDR3 comprises 13 residues. DNA of the CDR3: TGTGCGGGGACAGGGGCTGGGGCCAACGTCCTGACTTTC. Protein: CAGTGAGANVLTF.